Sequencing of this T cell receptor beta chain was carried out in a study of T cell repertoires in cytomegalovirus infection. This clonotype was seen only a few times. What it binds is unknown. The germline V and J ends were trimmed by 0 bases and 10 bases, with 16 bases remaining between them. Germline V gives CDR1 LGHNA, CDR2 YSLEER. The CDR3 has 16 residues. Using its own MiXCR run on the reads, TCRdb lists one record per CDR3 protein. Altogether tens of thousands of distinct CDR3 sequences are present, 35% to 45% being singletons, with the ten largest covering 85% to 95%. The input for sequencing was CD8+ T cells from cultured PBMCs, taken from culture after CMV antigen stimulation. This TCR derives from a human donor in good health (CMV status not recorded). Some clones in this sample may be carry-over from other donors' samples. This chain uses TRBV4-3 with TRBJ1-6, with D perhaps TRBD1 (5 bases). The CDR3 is CASSQEKGFHGSPLHF. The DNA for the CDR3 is TGCGCCAGCAGCCAAGAGAAGGGGTTTCACGGATCACCCCTCCACTTT.